This TCR beta chain was profiled in a study of cytomegalovirus exposure and HLA in healthy donors (dated by TCRdb to about 2017). Looking at the study overall: An earlier analysis of a few hundred of the donors reported over 250 Gb of sequence data and some 110 million unique TCR beta sequences obtained from 180 million or so T cells. Both class I and class II loci were covered by HLA typing, at four-digit resolution. The later analysis used no new phenotypic data to find candidate immune exposures, relying instead on TCR beta sequences and their occurrence across donors. To predict cytomegalovirus infection status, the study combined high-throughput TCR immunosequencing, statistical association of individual TCRs with disease status, and machine learning. In a later analysis, previously published TCR beta repertoires from roughly 710 donors were re-analyzed and high-resolution HLA genotyping was added so that TCR occurrence patterns could be studied. All discovery cohort repertoires had been generated on a single sequencing platform. An earlier analysis of around 580 of the donors used high-throughput TCR beta sequencing to judge whether each TCR beta V gene segment behaved as functional or pseudogenic. The study aimed to test whether signatures of past pathogen exposure could be identified by cataloging public T cell receptors. A separate validation cohort of roughly 130 different subjects was used in addition to the 666-subject first cohort. The study used immunosequencing to profile the T cell repertoires of more than 650 subjects and linked those repertoires to cytomegalovirus serostatus. Among the roughly 430 genotyped donors, approximately 82% belonged to the genetic ancestry cluster associated with self-reported Caucasian donors. In a later genetic analysis, genome-wide SNP genotypes for about three fifths of the 666 donors were used, and that subset was treated as a discovery cohort. Because of strong linkage in the cohort, roughly five DR-DQ haplotypes were treated as single units for association and clustering. Donor age, sex, ethnicity and CMV serostatus were collected together with the repertoire data. The number of typed donors differed by locus: about 629-640 for A, B, C, DRB1 and DQB1; some 540 for DQA1; 606 for DPA1; and some 470 for DPB1. Approximately 300 gigabases of sequencing data and 91 million or so unique TCR sequences made up an early release that covered over 550 HLA-typed donors. On average, around 230,000 unique TCR beta nucleotide sequences were sequenced per donor among several hundred genotyped donors of the cohort, with roughly 18% of those sequences being non-productive. What the research found in general, with its limitations: Only TCR beta chains were sequenced in this cohort, and the absence of alpha or paired-chain data limited detectable features. An association between a missense DCLRE1C variant and V-gene and J-gene trimming of TCR beta chains was found in a later genetic analysis and replicated in an independent cohort. Most TCR sequences were seen in very few donors, while some public TCRs were found in many individuals. The classifier was reported to diagnose cytomegalovirus status with high specificity and sensitivity in both the original cohort and the validation cohort. A later analysis found that TCR association rates varied across HLA loci, with DRB1 alleles showing the most associated TCRs and HLA-C alleles the fewest. Because some donors lacked HLA typing at each locus, the association tests relied only on the typed subset. Around 16 rarely observed V segments, including chromosome 9 orphons, were excluded from the earlier analysis of 550 to 700 of the donors because counts were too low. Sequencing depth was assumed to be roughly uniform across donors in the presence/absence analyses, though that assumption may not hold. Correlated functional status among segregating V segments might be attributable to linkage disequilibrium, but an unknown experimental factor could not be ruled out. Some IMGT-functional V segments, including TRBV6-2 and TRBV6-3, could not be distinguished by the 87-base-pair reads and were therefore excluded. A later analysis found that HLA-associated TCR beta chains were more clonally expanded and had lower generation probabilities than equally common non-associated chains. The only immune exposure information available for the cohort was CMV serostatus. Strong co-occurrence of HLA alleles, especially DR and DQ, made assigning TCR associations to individual alleles difficult. The sequencing pipeline was judged likely to have produced a cluster of highly shared sequence variants as a technical artifact. A later analysis associated approximately 17,000 TCR beta sequences with specific HLA alleles at a false discovery rate of 0.05. The authors suggested that the approach could potentially be generalized to other disease states and immunological phenotypes. The study gave a list of 150 to 200 TCR beta chains associated with cytomegalovirus. A later analysis found that most CMV-associated TCR beta chains appeared HLA-restricted, with HLA associations seemingly driven largely by CMV exposure. According to a later genetic analysis, donors in an Asian-associated ancestry cluster had fewer N-insertions in productive TCRs than the approximately 700-donor mean. A further reported finding was that TCR beta sequences accurately predicted the HLA-A and HLA-B alleles for most subjects in the first cohort. A later analysis reported that several top co-occurrence clusters appeared linked to parvovirus B19, influenza, CMV and Epstein-Barr virus. In an earlier analysis of a few hundred of the donors, most TCR beta V segments were observed in productive rearrangements about 90% or about 30% of the time, broadly matching IMGT annotations. A few of the identified cytomegalovirus-associated TCR beta chains were confirmed in vitro to be specific for cytomegalovirus antigens.

The CDR3 contains 14 residues, cysteine and phenylalanine counted. Left in the record is the CDR3 DNA by itself, 42 bases read in frame from the first base. The germline V gene (reference sequence) supplies CDR1 GTSNPN and CDR2 SVGIG. From V the trimming removes 3 bases and from J it removes 5 bases, while the gene matches leave 7 bases of the junction unaccounted for. Library construction relied on the immunoSEQ multiplex PCR assay. The multiplex PCR relied on a mix of 60 forward primers for TCR Vbeta segments and 13 reverse primers for TCR Jbeta segments. Amplification of the CDR3 region of rearranged TCR beta genes was performed with a multiplex PCR assay on genomic DNA. Amplified TCR beta libraries were sequenced as 87-base-pair reads on the Illumina HiSeq System. The original pipeline was this. In a later analysis, tens of millions of unique TCR beta chains were counted across the approximately 640 repertoires, and approximately 11 million of these chains were shared by at least two donors. Raw reads were error-corrected and collapsed into unique sequences by a nearest-neighbor algorithm in which closely related sequences were merged to remove PCR and sequencing errors. Alignment of CDR3 sequences to IMGT reference sequences was used to assign V, D and J gene segments. For a sequence to be retained, a match of at least six nucleotides was required to both a V gene segment and a J gene segment. A rearrangement counted as productive if the CDR3 had no stop codons and remained in frame with V and J, and every other rearrangement counted as non-productive. Following IMGT convention, CDR3 was defined as the stretch from the second conserved V-encoded cysteine to the conserved J-encoded phenylalanine. In an earlier analysis of 587 of the donors, sequences lacking an unambiguous match to a single V gene segment were excluded. An earlier analysis of some 500 of the donors classified V segments as functional when productive rearrangements were above 56.7% and as segregating when the standard deviation between donors was above 5%. A statistical classification framework was developed to diagnose cytomegalovirus status using the catalog of TCR beta chain sequences. In a later analysis, TCR nucleotide sequences were compared against IMGT/GENE-DB human TR gene sequences so that V and J genes could be assigned. The TCRdist pipeline was used in a later analysis to assign CDR3 sequences and most-parsimonious VDJ recombination scenarios. In a later analysis, each TCR beta chain was defined by its CDR3 amino acid sequence together with its V-gene family, and reads without a unique V-gene family were excluded. To address suspected cross-contamination and a sequencing artifact, a later analysis removed under 600 highly shared, low-generation-probability nucleotide sequences. In a later analysis, a clonal expansion index for each public chain was calculated from normalized within-repertoire ranks of inferred template counts. In a later analysis, generation probabilities were computed with a VDJ recombination model fitted to out-of-frame rearrangements, and the resulting probabilities were checked against IGoR. Hypergeometric tests were used in a later analysis to score TCR-TCR, TCR-HLA and TCR-CMV co-occurrence, with a repertoire-size bias correction applied to the TCR pairs. To estimate false discovery rates, a later analysis permuted the HLA or CMV assignments 20 times. In a later analysis, co-occurring TCRs were grouped with DBSCAN, and TCRdist sequence similarity was added when clustering was performed within HLA-allele-positive subsets. For co-occurrence clustering, repertoires with fewer than 30,000 or more than 120,000 public chains were excluded, along with roughly 5 repertoires with anomalous nucleotide sharing. TCRdb took over this immuneACCESS table, retaining in-frame rearrangements with V and J assigned. Such tables are incomplete; in checked studies, under half of the missing clones stem from an unresolved V gene, and the remainder is unexplained. That table is the source of V, J and clone size, and D and trimming were worked out from the DNA. In all, the sample holds 110,000 to 150,000 clones, and approximately 80% of those were seen once. Nearly 4% of the sample is taken by the ten largest.

The cohort comprised 666 healthy bone marrow donors. At the time of sampling, every cohort member was nominally healthy, though immune exposures that went unrecorded were likely present. The donor was CMV seronegative and was included in the group of under 450 seronegative cohort members. Every donor gave a peripheral blood sample, and the peripheral blood mononuclear cells from that sample were used for TCR beta sequencing. Genomic DNA was extracted from the blood cell samples with the Qiagen DNeasy Blood Extraction Kit. For this clone: No antigen is known for it. No much larger clone exists at a distance of one base, and base qualities are not known.

Material: PBMCs. The sequence is built from TRBV30 and TRBJ2-5, and TRBD2 matches 9 of the central bases. The TCR was taken from a male donor in good health and CMV-seronegative. The DNA sequence is TGTGCCTGGAGCTCCTCTAGCGGGACGGAGACCCAGTACTTC. This yields the protein CAWSSSSGTETQYF.